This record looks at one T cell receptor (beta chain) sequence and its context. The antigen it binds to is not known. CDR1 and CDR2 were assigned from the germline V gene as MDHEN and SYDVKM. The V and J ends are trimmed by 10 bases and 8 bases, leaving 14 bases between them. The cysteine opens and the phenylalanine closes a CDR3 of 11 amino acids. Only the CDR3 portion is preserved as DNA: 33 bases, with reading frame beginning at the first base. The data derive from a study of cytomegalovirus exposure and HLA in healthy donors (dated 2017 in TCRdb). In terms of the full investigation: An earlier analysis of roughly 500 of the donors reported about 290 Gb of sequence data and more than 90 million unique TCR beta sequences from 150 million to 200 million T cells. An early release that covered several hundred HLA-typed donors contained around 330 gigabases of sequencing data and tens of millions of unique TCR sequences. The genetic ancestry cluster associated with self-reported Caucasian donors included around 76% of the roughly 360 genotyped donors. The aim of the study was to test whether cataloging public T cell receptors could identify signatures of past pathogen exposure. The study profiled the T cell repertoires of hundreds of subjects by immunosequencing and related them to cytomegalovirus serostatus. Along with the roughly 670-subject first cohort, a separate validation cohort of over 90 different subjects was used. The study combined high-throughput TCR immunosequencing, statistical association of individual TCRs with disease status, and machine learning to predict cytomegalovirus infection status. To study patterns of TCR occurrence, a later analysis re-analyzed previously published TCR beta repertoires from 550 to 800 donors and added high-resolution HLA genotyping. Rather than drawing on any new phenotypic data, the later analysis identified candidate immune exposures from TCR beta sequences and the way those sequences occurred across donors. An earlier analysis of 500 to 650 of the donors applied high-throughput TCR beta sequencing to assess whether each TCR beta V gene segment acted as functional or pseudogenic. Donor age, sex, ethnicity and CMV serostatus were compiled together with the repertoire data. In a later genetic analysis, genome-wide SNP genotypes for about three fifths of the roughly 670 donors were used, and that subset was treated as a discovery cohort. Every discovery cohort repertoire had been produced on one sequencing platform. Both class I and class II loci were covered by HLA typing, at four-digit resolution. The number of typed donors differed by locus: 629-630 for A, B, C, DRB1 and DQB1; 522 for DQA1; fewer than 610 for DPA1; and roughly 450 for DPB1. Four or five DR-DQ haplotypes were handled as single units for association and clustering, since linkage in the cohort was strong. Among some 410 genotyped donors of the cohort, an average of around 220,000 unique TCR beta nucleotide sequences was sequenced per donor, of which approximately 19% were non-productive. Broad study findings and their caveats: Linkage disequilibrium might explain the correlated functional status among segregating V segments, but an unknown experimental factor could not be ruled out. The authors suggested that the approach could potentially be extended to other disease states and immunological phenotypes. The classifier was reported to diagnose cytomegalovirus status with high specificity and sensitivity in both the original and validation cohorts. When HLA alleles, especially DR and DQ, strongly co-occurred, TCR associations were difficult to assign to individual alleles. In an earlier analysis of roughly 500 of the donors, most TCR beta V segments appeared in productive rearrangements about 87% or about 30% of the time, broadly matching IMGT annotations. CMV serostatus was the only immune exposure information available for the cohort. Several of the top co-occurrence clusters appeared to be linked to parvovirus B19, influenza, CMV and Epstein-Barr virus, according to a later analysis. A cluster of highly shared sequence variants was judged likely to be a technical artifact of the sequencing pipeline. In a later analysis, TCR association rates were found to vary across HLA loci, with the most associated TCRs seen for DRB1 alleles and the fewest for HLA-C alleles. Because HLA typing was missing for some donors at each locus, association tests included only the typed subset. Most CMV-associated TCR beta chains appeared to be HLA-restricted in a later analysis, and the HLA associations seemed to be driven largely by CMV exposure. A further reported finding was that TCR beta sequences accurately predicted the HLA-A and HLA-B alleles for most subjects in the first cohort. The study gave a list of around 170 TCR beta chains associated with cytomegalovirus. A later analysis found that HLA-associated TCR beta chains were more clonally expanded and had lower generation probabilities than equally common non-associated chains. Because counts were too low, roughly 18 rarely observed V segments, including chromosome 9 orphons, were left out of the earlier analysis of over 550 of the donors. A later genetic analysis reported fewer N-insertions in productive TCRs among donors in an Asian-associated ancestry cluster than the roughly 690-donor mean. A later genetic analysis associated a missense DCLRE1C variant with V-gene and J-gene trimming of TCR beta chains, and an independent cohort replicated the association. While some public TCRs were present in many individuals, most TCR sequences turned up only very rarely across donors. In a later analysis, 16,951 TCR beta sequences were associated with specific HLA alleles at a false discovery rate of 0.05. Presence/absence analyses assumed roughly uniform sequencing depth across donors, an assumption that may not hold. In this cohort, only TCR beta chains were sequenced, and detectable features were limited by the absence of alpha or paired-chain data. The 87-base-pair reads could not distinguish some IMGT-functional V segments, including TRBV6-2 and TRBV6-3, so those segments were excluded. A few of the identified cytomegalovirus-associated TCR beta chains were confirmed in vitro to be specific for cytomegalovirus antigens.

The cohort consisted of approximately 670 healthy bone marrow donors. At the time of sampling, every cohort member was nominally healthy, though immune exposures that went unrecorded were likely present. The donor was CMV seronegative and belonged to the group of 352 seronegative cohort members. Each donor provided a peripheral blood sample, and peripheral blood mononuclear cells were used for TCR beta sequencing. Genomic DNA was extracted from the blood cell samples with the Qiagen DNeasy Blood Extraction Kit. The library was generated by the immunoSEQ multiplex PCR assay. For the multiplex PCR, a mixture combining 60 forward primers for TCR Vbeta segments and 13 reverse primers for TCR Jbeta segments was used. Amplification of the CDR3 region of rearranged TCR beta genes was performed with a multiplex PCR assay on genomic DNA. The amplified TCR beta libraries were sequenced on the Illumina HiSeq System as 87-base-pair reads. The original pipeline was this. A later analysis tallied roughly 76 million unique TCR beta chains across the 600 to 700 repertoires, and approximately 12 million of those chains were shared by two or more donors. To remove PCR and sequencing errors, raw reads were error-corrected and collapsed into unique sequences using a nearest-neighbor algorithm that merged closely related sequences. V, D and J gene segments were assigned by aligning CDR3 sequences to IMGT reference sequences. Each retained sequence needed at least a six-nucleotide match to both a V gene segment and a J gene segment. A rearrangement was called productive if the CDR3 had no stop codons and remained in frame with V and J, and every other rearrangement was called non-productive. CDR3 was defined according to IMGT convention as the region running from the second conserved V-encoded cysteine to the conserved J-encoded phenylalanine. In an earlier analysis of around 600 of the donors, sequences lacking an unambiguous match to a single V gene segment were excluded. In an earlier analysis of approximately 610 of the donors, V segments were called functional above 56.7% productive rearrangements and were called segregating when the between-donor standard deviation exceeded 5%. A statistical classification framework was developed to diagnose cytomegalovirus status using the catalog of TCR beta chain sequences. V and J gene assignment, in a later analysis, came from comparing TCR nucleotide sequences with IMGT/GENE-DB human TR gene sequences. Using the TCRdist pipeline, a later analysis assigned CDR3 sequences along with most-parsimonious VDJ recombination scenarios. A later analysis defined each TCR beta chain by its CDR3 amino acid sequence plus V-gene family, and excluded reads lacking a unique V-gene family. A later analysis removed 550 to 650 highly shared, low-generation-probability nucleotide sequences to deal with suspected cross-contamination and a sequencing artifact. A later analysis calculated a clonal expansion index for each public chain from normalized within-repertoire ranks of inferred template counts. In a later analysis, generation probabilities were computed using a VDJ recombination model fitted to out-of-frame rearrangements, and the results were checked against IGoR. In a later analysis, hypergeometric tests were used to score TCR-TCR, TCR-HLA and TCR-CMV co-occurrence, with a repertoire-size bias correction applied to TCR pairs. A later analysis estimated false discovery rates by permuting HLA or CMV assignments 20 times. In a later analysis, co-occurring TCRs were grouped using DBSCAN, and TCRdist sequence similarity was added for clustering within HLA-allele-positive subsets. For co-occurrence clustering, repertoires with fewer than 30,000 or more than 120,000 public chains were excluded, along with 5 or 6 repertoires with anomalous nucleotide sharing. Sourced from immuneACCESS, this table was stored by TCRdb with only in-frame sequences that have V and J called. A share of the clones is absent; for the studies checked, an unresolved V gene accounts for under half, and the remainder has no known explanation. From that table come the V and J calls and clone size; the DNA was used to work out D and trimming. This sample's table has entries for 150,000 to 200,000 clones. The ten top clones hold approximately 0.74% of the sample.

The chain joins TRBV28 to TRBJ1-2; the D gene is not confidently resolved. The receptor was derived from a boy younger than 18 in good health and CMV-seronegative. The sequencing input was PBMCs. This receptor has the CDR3 CATQQSLGYTF. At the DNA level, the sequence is TGTGCCACCCAACAGTCGCTAGGCTACACCTTC.